A selection of T cell receptor beta chains follows, all from one sample in a study of blood T cell repertoires in COVID-19. Sequencing was performed with immunoSEQ multiplex PCR; in TCRdb, only in-frame clones are kept and a portion is missing. Of about 240,000 clones listed, approximately 83% were seen once; the top ten hold around 3%. The sequenced material came from PBMCs or T cells enriched from blood (not recorded which). The receptor set was obtained from a middle-aged woman with acute COVID-19. CDR3s include the opening cysteine and the closing phenylalanine or tryptophan. A D gene is named only where the DNA matches it firmly. Not every row has a clone size; where given, it reads once, few, many or a size class.

J gene: TRBJ1-5; V gene: TRBV19; clone size: once; D gene: TRBD1; CDR3 DNA: TGTGCCAGTAGTTGGACAGGGGATAGCAATCAGCCCCAGCATTTT; CDR3 protein: CASSWTGDSNQPQHF
J gene: TRBJ1-3; V gene: TRBV4-1; clone size: -; D gene: -; CDR3 DNA: TGCGCCAGCAGCCAAGACCCTAACGTAGGAAACACCATATATTTT; CDR3 protein: CASSQDPNVGNTIYF
J gene: TRBJ2-3; V gene: TRBV6-5; clone size: -; D gene: TRBD1; CDR3 DNA: TGTGCCAGCAGTAGAGGACAGGGCACAGATACGCAGTATTTT; CDR3 protein: CASSRGQGTDTQYF
J gene: TRBJ2-7; V gene: TRBV11-3; clone size: -; D gene: -; CDR3 DNA: TGTGCCAGCAGCTTCCGTCGACAGAGCTACGAGCAGTACTTC; CDR3 protein: CASSFRRQSYEQYF
J gene: TRBJ2-1; V gene: TRBV4-1; clone size: -; D gene: TRBD2; CDR3 DNA: TGCGCCAGCAGCCCAGCGGGACTACCTCTCGGTGAGCAGTTCTTC; CDR3 protein: CASSPAGLPLGEQFF
J gene: TRBJ1-1; V gene: TRBV6-5; clone size: -; D gene: -; CDR3 DNA: TGTGCCAGCAGGCCCTTAGGGGAGAACACTGAAGCTTTCTTT; CDR3 protein: CASRPLGENTEAFF
J gene: TRBJ1-4; V gene: TRBV28; clone size: -; D gene: TRBD1; CDR3 DNA: TGTGCCAGCAGTCCAACCGGGACAGGGGATGAAAAACTGTTTTTT; CDR3 protein: CASSPTGTGDEKLFF
J gene: TRBJ2-5; V gene: TRBV7-9; clone size: -; D gene: -; CDR3 DNA: TGTGCCAGCAGCTCCGGGTTAGGACAGCAAGAGACCCAGTACTTC; CDR3 protein: CASSSGLGQQETQYF
J gene: TRBJ2-1; V gene: TRBV15; clone size: few; D gene: -; CDR3 DNA: TGTGCCACCAGCAGTTTAGTTTATAATGAGCAGTTCTTC; CDR3 protein: CATSSLVYNEQFF
J gene: TRBJ2-5; V gene: TRBV12-3/TRBV12-4; clone size: -; D gene: -; CDR3 DNA: TGTGCCAGCAGAAGGGGTTTCCAAGAGACCCAGTACTTC; CDR3 protein: CASRRGFQETQYF
J gene: TRBJ2-3; V gene: TRBV10-3; clone size: -; D gene: TRBD2; CDR3 DNA: TGTGCCATCAGTACCGGGACTAGCAGTTTGGGCACAGATACGCAGTATTTT; CDR3 protein: CAISTGTSSLGTDTQYF
J gene: TRBJ2-7; V gene: TRBV6-5; clone size: -; D gene: TRBD2; CDR3 DNA: TGTGCCAGCAGTTACTCACGGGGGGGAACCTACGAGCAGTACTTC; CDR3 protein: CASSYSRGGTYEQYF
J gene: TRBJ1-3; V gene: TRBV3-1/TRBV3-2; clone size: few; D gene: -; CDR3 DNA: TGTGCCAGCAGCAGGGGGAACACCATATATTTT; CDR3 protein: CASSRGNTIYF
J gene: TRBJ1-5; V gene: TRBV6-5; clone size: -; D gene: -; CDR3 DNA: TGTGCCAGCAGTTATTCAGGGGATCAGCCCCAGCATTTT; CDR3 protein: CASSYSGDQPQHF
J gene: TRBJ2-2; V gene: TRBV4-2; clone size: -; D gene: TRBD1; CDR3 DNA: TGTGCCAGCGGACCCTCGGGACAGACGAACACCGGGGAGCTGTTTTTT; CDR3 protein: CASGPSGQTNTGELFF
J gene: TRBJ2-7; V gene: TRBV19; clone size: few; D gene: TRBD1; CDR3 DNA: TGTGCCAGTAGTATAGTGGCGACAGGGATCGGCGAGCAGTACTTC; CDR3 protein: CASSIVATGIGEQYF
J gene: TRBJ2-5; V gene: TRBV11-3; clone size: -; D gene: -; CDR3 DNA: TGTGCCAGCAGCTTAGAGGGGGCAGAGACCCAGTACTTC; CDR3 protein: CASSLEGAETQYF
J gene: TRBJ2-7; V gene: TRBV9; clone size: -; D gene: -; CDR3 DNA: TGTGCCAGCAGCGTAGCAGAGGCTAGCCACGAGCAGTACTTC; CDR3 protein: CASSVAEASHEQYF
J gene: TRBJ1-2; V gene: TRBV9; clone size: -; D gene: -; CDR3 DNA: TGTGCCAGCAGCAGAACCCAGGGTTCTAACTATGGCTACACCTTC; CDR3 protein: CASSRTQGSNYGYTF
J gene: TRBJ2-1; V gene: TRBV13; clone size: -; D gene: -; CDR3 DNA: TGTGCCAGCAGCCCCACCGGGACTCAAGTATACAATGAGCAGTTCTTC; CDR3 protein: CASSPTGTQVYNEQFF
J gene: TRBJ2-1; V gene: TRBV9; clone size: -; D gene: TRBD1; CDR3 DNA: TGTGCCAGCAGCTCAGGGGGCAATGAGCAGTTCTTC; CDR3 protein: CASSSGGNEQFF
J gene: TRBJ2-7; V gene: TRBV19; clone size: -; D gene: TRBD1; CDR3 DNA: TGTGCCAGTGGCGGGACAGGAATCTACGAGCAGTACTTC; CDR3 protein: CASGGTGIYEQYF
J gene: TRBJ1-4; V gene: TRBV15; clone size: -; D gene: -; CDR3 DNA: TGTGCCACCAGCACCGCAACTAATGAAAAACTGTTTTTT; CDR3 protein: CATSTATNEKLFF
J gene: TRBJ1-6; V gene: TRBV11-2; clone size: -; D gene: -; CDR3 DNA: TGTGCCAGCAGCTTAGGTCAAGGGGATAATTCACCCCTCCACTTT; CDR3 protein: CASSLGQGDNSPLHF
J gene: TRBJ2-1; V gene: TRBV14; clone size: -; D gene: -; CDR3 DNA: TGTGCCAGCAGCCGAAGCGGTGGCTCCTACAATGAGCAGTTCTTC; CDR3 protein: CASSRSGGSYNEQFF
J gene: TRBJ1-2; V gene: TRBV29-1; clone size: -; D gene: -; CDR3 DNA: TGCAGCGTTAAAGAAAGACCACAGGGCTACACCTTC; CDR3 protein: CSVKERPQGYTF
J gene: TRBJ2-2; V gene: TRBV28; clone size: -; D gene: TRBD2; CDR3 DNA: TGTGCCAGCAGTTTAGGACTAGCGGACACCGGGGAGCTGTTTTTT; CDR3 protein: CASSLGLADTGELFF
J gene: TRBJ1-2; V gene: TRBV12-3/TRBV12-4; clone size: -; D gene: TRBD1; CDR3 DNA: TGTGCCTCCAGAGGGGACAGGGAAGCCCTAATCACCTTC; CDR3 protein: CASRGDREALITF
J gene: TRBJ2-1; V gene: TRBV5-4; clone size: few; D gene: TRBD1; CDR3 DNA: TGTGCCAGCAGCTTGAATACCCCGGGACAGGGGATCAATGAGCAGTTCTTC; CDR3 protein: CASSLNTPGQGINEQFF
J gene: TRBJ2-7; V gene: TRBV3-1/TRBV3-2; clone size: -; D gene: -; CDR3 DNA: TGTGCCAGCAGCCGAGGCTTCTCCTACGAGCAGTACTTC; CDR3 protein: CASSRGFSYEQYF
J gene: TRBJ1-1; V gene: TRBV7-8; clone size: -; D gene: TRBD1; CDR3 DNA: TGTGCCAGCAGCTTAGTTGTCAGGGGGAAAACTGAAGCTTTCTTT; CDR3 protein: CASSLVVRGKTEAFF
J gene: TRBJ2-1; V gene: TRBV20-1; clone size: -; D gene: -; CDR3 DNA: TGCAGTGCTAGTCGGGACTCCCGGGGCAATGAGCAGTTCTTC; CDR3 protein: CSASRDSRGNEQFF
J gene: TRBJ2-3; V gene: TRBV27; clone size: -; D gene: TRBD2; CDR3 DNA: TGTGCCAGCAGTTCCGCCCTAGCGGGAGAAACAGATACGCAGTATTTT; CDR3 protein: CASSSALAGETDTQYF
J gene: TRBJ2-7; V gene: TRBV9; clone size: -; D gene: TRBD1; CDR3 DNA: TGTGCCAGCAGCGAGGGGACAGGCTATCGGGAGCAGTACTTC; CDR3 protein: CASSEGTGYREQYF
J gene: TRBJ2-5; V gene: TRBV30; clone size: -; D gene: TRBD2; CDR3 DNA: TGTGCCTGGAGTGTACTGGGGGAGGGCGGAGAGACCCAGTACTTC; CDR3 protein: CAWSVLGEGGETQYF
J gene: TRBJ2-7; V gene: TRBV19; clone size: once; D gene: -; CDR3 DNA: TGTGCCAGTAGTGACATAACCAAGGGAGTCAACGAGCAGTACTTC; CDR3 protein: CASSDITKGVNEQYF
J gene: TRBJ2-7; V gene: TRBV2; clone size: -; D gene: TRBD1; CDR3 DNA: TGTGCCAGCAGTCTGGACAGGGGAGGCCAGGCCGAGCAGTACTTC; CDR3 protein: CASSLDRGGQAEQYF
J gene: TRBJ1-2; V gene: TRBV19; clone size: -; D gene: -; CDR3 DNA: TGTGCCAGTAGTATTGGGACTGGGGCAAACTATGGCTACACCTTC; CDR3 protein: CASSIGTGANYGYTF
J gene: TRBJ1-2; V gene: TRBV18; clone size: -; D gene: -; CDR3 DNA: TGTGCCAGCTCACCACCCGGCAGGGGTACCGGCTACACCTTC; CDR3 protein: CASSPPGRGTGYTF
J gene: TRBJ1-2; V gene: TRBV2; clone size: -; D gene: -; CDR3 DNA: TGTGCCAGCAGTGATGTGGCCGTACACAATGGCTACACCTTC; CDR3 protein: CASSDVAVHNGYTF
J gene: TRBJ2-2; V gene: TRBV11-3; clone size: once; D gene: TRBD2; CDR3 DNA: TGTGCCAGCAGCCAAGCGGGAATGAACACCGGGGAGCTGTTTTTT; CDR3 protein: CASSQAGMNTGELFF
J gene: TRBJ1-2; V gene: TRBV3-1/TRBV3-2; clone size: -; D gene: -; CDR3 DNA: TGTGCCAGCAGCCGGGGGGGCGACTATGGCTACACCTTC; CDR3 protein: CASSRGGDYGYTF
J gene: TRBJ1-1; V gene: TRBV18; clone size: -; D gene: TRBD1; CDR3 DNA: TGTGCCAGCTCAGAGACAGGGATAGACACTGAAGCTTTCTTT; CDR3 protein: CASSETGIDTEAFF
J gene: TRBJ2-1; V gene: TRBV9; clone size: -; D gene: TRBD1; CDR3 DNA: TGTGCCAGCAGCGAGACAGGGGCGGAGGGGAATGAGCAGTTCTTC; CDR3 protein: CASSETGAEGNEQFF
J gene: TRBJ2-5; V gene: TRBV7-9; clone size: -; D gene: TRBD2; CDR3 DNA: TGTGCCAGCAGTACCAGCGGGAGGGAGACCCAGTACTTC; CDR3 protein: CASSTSGRETQYF
J gene: TRBJ1-2; V gene: TRBV11-2; clone size: once; D gene: TRBD1; CDR3 DNA: TGTGCCAGCAGCTTGACCGCGGGACAGGCCTATGGCTACACCTTC; CDR3 protein: CASSLTAGQAYGYTF
J gene: TRBJ2-7; V gene: TRBV10-3; clone size: -; D gene: TRBD2; CDR3 DNA: TGTGCCACCAAACTTCCGGGACTAGCGGGTTACGAGCAGTACTTC; CDR3 protein: CATKLPGLAGYEQYF
J gene: TRBJ2-5; V gene: TRBV5-1; clone size: -; D gene: TRBD2; CDR3 DNA: TGCGCCAGCAGCCCCGGACTAGCGGGAGCCAGCCAAGAGACCCAGTACTTC; CDR3 protein: CASSPGLAGASQETQYF